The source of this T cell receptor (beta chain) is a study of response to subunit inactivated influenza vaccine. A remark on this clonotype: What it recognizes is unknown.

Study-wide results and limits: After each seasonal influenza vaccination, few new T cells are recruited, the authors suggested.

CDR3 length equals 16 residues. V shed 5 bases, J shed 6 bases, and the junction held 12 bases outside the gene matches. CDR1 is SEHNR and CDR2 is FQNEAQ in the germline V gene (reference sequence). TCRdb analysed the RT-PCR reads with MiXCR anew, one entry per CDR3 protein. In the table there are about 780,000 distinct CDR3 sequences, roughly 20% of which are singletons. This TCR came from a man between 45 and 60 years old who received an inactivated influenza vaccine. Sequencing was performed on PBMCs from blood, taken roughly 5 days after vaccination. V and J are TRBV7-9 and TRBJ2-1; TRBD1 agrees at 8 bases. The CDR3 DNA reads TGTGCCAGCAGCGGACCCCGGGACAGGTCCCCCAATGAGCAGTTCTTC. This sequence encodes CASSGPRDRSPNEQFF.